This TCR beta chain originates from a study of cytomegalovirus exposure and HLA in healthy donors. Study-wide findings and caveats: In vitro confirmation showed three CMV-associated chains to be CMV antigen specific.

Trimming removed 2 bases from V and 5 bases from J; junction bases left unmatched: 13. The germline V gene has CDR1 SGHTS and CDR2 YDEGEE. The CDR3 is 17 amino acids. The assay was immunoSEQ multiplex PCR, and TCRdb's table has in-frame clones only and misses some. The top ten clones hold around 6% of a sample with roughly 120,000 clones, 70% to 90% of them seen once. A remark on this clone: Its antigen is unknown.

V and J are TRBV5-8 and TRBJ2-5, with 9 bases matching TRBD1. The receptor comes from a woman younger than 30 in good health and CMV-seropositive. Sequencing was carried out using PBMCs. The CDR3 region is CASSLGTGFIRAETQYF. As DNA, the CDR3 is TGTGCCAGCAGCTTAGGGACAGGGTTCATTCGGGCGGAGACCCAGTACTTC.